The source of this TCR beta chain is a study of CD8 T cells in ankylosing spondylitis. This clonotype has a handful of counts. What it recognizes is unknown. Study outcomes and limitations: A number of the motif variants had already been described in reactive arthritis synovial fluid and blood.

TCRdb re-called the 5' RACE reads through MiXCR, storing one row per CDR3 protein. The sample lists about 52,000 distinct CDR3 sequences; around 7.4% were seen once. CDR1 SEHNR and CDR2 FQNEAQ come from the germline V gene (reference sequence). This CDR3 contains 12 residues. The trim removed 7 bases at V and 3 bases at J, leaving 2 bases unmatched. The receptor was isolated from a female donor with ankylosing spondylitis or in good health (not recorded which). The chain recombines TRBV7-9 with TRBJ1-1; TRBD1 matches 7 bases. The sequencing sample was made of blood, either unsorted or a sorted T cell fraction (not recorded which). CDR3 sequence: CASTGTDTEAFF. CDR3 nucleotides: TGTGCCAGCACCGGGACAGACACTGAAGCTTTCTTT.